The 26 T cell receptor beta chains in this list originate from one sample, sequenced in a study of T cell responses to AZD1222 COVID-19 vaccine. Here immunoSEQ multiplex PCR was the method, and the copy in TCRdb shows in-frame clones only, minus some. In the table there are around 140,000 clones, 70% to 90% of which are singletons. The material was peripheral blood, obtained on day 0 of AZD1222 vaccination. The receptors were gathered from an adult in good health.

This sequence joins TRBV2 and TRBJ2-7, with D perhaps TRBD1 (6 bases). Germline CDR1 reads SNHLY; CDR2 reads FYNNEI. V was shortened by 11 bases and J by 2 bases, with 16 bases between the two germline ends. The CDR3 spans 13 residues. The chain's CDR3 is CAVGDRPTYEQYF. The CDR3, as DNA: TGTGCCGTAGGCGACAGGCCAACCTACGAGCAGTACTTC.

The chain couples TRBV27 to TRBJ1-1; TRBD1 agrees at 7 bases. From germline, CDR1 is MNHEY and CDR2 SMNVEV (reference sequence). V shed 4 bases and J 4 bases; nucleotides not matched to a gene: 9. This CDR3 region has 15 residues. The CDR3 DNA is TGTGCCAGCAGTTCCCGACAGGGCGTGTTCACTGAAGCTTTCTTT. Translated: CASSSRQGVFTEAFF.

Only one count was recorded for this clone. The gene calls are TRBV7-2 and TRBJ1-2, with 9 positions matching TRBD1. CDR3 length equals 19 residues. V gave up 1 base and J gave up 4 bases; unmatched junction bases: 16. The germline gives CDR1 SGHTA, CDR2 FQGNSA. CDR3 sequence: CASSLGPPGGTGQGYGYTF. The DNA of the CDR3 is TGTGCCAGCAGCTTAGGACCCCCCGGGGGGACAGGGCAAGGCTATGGCTACACCTTC.

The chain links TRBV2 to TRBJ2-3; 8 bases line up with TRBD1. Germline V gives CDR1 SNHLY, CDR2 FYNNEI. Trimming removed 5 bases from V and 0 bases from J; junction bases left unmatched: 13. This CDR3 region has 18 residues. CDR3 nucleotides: TGTGCCAGCAGTAAGCCGATGACAGGGGCCCCTAGCACAGATACGCAGTATTTT. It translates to CASSKPMTGAPSTDTQYF.

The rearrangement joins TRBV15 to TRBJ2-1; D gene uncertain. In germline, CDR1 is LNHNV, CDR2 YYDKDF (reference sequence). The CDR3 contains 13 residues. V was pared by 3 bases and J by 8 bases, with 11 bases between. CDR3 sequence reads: CATSSQLLDEQFF. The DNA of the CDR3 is TGTGCCACCAGCAGTCAGCTCCTGGATGAGCAGTTCTTC.

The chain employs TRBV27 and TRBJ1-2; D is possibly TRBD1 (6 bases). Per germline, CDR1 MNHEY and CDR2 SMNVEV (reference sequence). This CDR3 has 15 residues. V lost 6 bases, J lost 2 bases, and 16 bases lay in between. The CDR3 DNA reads TGTGCCAGCAGGTCCTCCGGGACACTCAACTATGGCTACACCTTC. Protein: CASRSSGTLNYGYTF.

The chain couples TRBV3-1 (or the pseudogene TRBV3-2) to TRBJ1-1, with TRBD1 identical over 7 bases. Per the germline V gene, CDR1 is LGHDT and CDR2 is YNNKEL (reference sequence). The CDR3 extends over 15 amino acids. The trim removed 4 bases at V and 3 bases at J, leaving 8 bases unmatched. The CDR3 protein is CASSPRNRGDTEAFF. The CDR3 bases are TGTGCCAGCAGCCCCAGAAACAGGGGCGACACTGAAGCTTTCTTT.

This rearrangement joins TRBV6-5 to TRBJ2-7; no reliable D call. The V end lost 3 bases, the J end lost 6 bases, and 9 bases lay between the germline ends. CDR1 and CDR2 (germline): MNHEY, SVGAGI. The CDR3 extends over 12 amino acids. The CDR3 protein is CASSYSGVEQYF. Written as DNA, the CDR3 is TGTGCCAGCAGTTATAGTGGGGTCGAGCAGTACTTC.

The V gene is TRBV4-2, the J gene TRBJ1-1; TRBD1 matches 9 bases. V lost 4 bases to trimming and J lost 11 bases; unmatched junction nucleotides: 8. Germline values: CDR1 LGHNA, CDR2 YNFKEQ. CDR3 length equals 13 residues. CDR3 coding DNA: TGTGCCAGCAGCCCCGGGACAGGGATTAAGGCTTTCTTT. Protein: CASSPGTGIKAFF.

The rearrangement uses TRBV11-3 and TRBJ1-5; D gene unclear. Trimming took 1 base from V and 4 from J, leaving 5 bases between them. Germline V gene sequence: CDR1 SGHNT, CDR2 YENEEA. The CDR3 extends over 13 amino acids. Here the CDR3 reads CASSLGVNQPQHF. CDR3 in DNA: TGTGCCAGCAGCTTAGGGGTTAATCAGCCCCAGCATTTT. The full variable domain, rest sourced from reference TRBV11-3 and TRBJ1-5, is EAGVVQSPRYKIIEKKQPVAFWCNPISGHNTLYWYLQNLGQGPELLIRYENEEAVDDSQLPKDRFSAERLKGVDSTLKIQPAELGDSAVYLCASSLGVNQPQHFGDGTRLSIL.

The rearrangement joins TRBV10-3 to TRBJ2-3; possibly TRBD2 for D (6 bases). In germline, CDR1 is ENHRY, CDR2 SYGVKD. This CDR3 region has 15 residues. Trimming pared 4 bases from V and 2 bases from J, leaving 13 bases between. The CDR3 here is CAISGRGIHTDTQYF. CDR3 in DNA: TGTGCCATCAGTGGGAGGGGCATTCACACAGATACGCAGTATTTT.

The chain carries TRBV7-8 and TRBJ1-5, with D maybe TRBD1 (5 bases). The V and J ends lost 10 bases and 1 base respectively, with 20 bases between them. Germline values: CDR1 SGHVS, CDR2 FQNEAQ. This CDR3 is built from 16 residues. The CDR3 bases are TGTGCCACACGGGACCTTAGCCATATAAGCAATCAGCCCCAGCATTTT. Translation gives CATRDLSHISNQPQHF. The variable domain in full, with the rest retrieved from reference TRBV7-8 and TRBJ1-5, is GAGVSQSPRYKVAKRGQDVALRCDPISGHVSLFWYQQALGQGPEFLTYFQNEAQLDKSGLPSDRFFAERPEGSVSTLKIQRTQQEDSAVYLCATRDLSHISNQPQHFGDGTRLSIL.

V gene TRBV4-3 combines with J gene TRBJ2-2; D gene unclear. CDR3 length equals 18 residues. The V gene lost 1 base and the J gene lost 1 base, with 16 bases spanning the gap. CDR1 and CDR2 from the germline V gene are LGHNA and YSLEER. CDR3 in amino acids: CASSQVPPDRRNTGELFF. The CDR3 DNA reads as TGCGCCAGCAGCCAAGTTCCGCCGGACCGCCGGAACACCGGGGAGCTGTTTTTT.

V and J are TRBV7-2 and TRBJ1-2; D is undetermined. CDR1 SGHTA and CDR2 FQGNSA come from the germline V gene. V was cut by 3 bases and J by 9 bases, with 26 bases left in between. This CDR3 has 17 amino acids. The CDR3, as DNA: TGTGCCAGCAGCTTGCCCCCAACCAGGAACGGCCTCGGAAGCTACACCTTC. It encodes CASSLPPTRNGLGSYTF.

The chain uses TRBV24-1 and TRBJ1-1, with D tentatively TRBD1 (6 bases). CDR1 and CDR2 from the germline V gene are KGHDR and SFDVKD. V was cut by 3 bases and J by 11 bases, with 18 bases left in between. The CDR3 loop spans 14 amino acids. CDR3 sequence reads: CATSDPWEGRGAFF. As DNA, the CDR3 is TGTGCCACCAGTGATCCTTGGGAGGGGAGGGGGGCTTTCTTT.

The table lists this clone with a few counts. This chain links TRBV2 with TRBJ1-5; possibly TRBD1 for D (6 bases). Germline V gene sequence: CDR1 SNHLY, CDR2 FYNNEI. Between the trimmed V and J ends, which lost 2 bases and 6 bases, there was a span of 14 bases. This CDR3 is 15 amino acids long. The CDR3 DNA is TGTGCCAGCAGTGAAATGCCAGGGGCAGGTCAGCCCCAGCATTTT. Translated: CASSEMPGAGQPQHF.

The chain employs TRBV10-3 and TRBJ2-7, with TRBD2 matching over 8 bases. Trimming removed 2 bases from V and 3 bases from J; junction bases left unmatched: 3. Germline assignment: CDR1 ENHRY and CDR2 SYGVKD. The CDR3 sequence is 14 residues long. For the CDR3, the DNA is TGTGCCATCAGTGAGACTAGCGGATACTACGAGCAGTACTTC. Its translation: CAISETSGYYEQYF.

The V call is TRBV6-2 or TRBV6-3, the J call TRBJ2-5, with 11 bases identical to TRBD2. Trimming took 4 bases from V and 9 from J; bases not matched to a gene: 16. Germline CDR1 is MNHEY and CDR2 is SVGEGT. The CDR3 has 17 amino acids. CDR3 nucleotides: TGTGCCAGCAGTTTTCCCTCCGGGACTAGCGGCGCCCGGGCCCAGTACTTC. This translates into CASSFPSGTSGARAQYF.

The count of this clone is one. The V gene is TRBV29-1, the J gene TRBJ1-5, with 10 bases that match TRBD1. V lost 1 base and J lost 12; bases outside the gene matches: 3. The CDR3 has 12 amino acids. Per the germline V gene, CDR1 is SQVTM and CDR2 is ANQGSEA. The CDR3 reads CSVEGGQGLQHF. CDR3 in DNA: TGCAGCGTTGAAGGGGGACAGGGGCTCCAGCATTTT.

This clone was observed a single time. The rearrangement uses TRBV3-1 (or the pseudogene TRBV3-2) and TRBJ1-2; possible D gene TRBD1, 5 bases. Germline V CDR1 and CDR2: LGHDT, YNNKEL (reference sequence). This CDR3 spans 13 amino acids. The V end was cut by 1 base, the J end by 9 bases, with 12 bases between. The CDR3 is CASSQVGTRSYTF. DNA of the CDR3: TGTGCCAGCAGCCAAGTTGGGACTAGAAGCTACACCTTC.

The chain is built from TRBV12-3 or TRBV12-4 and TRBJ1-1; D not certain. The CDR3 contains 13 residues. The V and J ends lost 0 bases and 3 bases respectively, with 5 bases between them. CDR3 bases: TGTGCCAGCAGTTTAGCGCGGTACACTGAAGCTTTCTTT. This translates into CASSLARYTEAFF.

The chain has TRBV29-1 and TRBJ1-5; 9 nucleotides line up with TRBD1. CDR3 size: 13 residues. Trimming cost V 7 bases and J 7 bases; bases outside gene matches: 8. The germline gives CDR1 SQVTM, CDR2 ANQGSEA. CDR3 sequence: CSESTGGRQPQHF. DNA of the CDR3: TGCAGCGAGTCGACAGGGGGAAGGCAGCCCCAGCATTTT.

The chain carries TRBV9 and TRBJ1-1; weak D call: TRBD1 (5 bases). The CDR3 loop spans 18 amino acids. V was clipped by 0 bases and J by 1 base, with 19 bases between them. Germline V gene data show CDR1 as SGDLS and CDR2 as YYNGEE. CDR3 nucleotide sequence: TGTGCCAGCAGCGTAGGATGGGGGTGGGGAGGGCGGAACACTGAAGCTTTCTTT. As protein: CASSVGWGWGGRNTEAFF. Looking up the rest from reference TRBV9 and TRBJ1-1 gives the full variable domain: DSGVTQTPKHLITATGQRVTLRCSPRSGDLSVYWYQQSLDQGLQFLIQYYNGEERAKGNILERFSAQQFPDLHSELNLSSLELGDSALYFCASSVGWGWGGRNTEAFFGQGTRLTVV.

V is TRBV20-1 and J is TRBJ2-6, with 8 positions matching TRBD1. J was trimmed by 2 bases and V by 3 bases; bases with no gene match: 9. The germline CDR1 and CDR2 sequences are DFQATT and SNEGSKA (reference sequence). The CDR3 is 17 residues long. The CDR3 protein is CSASDRTGRTGANVLTF. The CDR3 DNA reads TGCAGTGCTAGTGATAGGACAGGGCGAACTGGGGCCAACGTCCTGACTTTC.

In DNA, the CDR3 is TGTGCCACCAGCACCCCGTACTCCTTGGGCACTGAAGCTTTCTTT. Protein: CATSTPYSLGTEAFF. J is TRBJ1-1 and V is TRBV15, with D hard to call. CDR1 is LNHNV and CDR2 is YYDKDF in the germline V gene (reference sequence). The ends were cut back, 4 bases at V and 4 bases at J, with 16 bases in the middle. This CDR3 has 15 residues.

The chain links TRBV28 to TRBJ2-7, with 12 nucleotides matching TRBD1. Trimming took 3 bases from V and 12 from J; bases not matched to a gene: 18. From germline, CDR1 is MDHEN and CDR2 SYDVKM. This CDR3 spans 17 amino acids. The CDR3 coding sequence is TGTGCCAGCAGTTTCAGATTTCGGGACAGGGGGCCCATCGGGTCGTACTTC. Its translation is CASSFRFRDRGPIGSYF.